The entry that follows covers one TCR beta chain sequence. The antigen is undetermined. The sample originates from a study of shared clonotypes between healthy human individuals. For the study at large: Each donor had three CD4 naive, three CD4 memory, two CD8 naive and one CD8 memory plate.

Study-wide points: Clonotype sharing among the donors was expected to vary with sequencing depth. The study's rarefaction showed incomplete sorted-subset sequencing despite large depth.

The CDR3 contains 17 residues. Naive CD8 isolation took CD45RO-negative cells positively selected for CCR7 and excluded terminally differentiated effector memory CD45RA+ cells. The authors split each subset's genomic DNA evenly across several immunoSEQ plates. Using immunoSEQ multiplex PCR, the repertoire was profiled, and TCRdb retains in-frame clones only, with some absent. The data contain around 2,000,000 clones, just under 95% of them seen just once; the ten biggest clones take up around 1.1%. Input material: naive CD8+ T cells sorted from blood. This chain joins TRBV21-1 and TRBJ1-5. TRBV21-1 is a listed pseudogene. The TCR was taken from a young man in good health. CDR3 in DNA: TGTGCCAGCAGCAAAGAGGTGCGAGGGAGGGCAGATCAGCCCCAGCATTTT. This encodes CASSKEVRGRADQPQHF.